The subject of this entry is one T cell receptor beta chain. What it binds is not known. V was pared by 0 bases and J by 2 bases, with 7 bases of the junction left unmatched. Germline CDR1 reads KGHSH; CDR2 reads LQKENI. The CDR3 is 17 amino acids. The entry originates in a study of T cell responses to AZD1222 COVID-19 vaccine. Findings and limits, study-wide: Donors were largely white British and mainly female; clonal diversity was possibly underestimated. Targeting of unmutated variant regions was reportedly seen in nearly half of spike-specific TCRs. The peak T cell response came first, and repertoires were sampled only after it.

Clones were sequenced by immunoSEQ multiplex PCR, and TCRdb holds only the in-frame ones, with some missing. The sample gives approximately 140,000 clones, roughly 92% of which show up once; roughly 1.3% is in the top ten. The specimen comprised peripheral blood, sampled on day 0 of AZD1222 vaccination. The V call is TRBV18, the J call TRBJ2-1, with 7 nucleotides matching TRBD1. The receptor's source is an adult in good health. CDR3 in DNA: TGTGCCAGCTCACCACCGTTGGCAGGGGGTCCCTACAATGAGCAGTTCTTC. Protein: CASSPPLAGGPYNEQFF.